The next 25 T cell receptor beta chains were all read from a single sample in a study of T cells after yellow fever vaccination. TCRdb re-derived calls from the 5' RACE reads in MiXCR, one entry per CDR3 protein. The sample lists some 350,000 distinct CDR3 sequences, 6.2% occurring once. The material sequenced was PBMCs, taken 5 days after the yellow fever booster vaccination. The origin of the receptors is a young man who received the YFV17D yellow fever vaccine.

The sample holds many counts of this clonotype. V usage is TRBV12-3 or TRBV12-4 and J usage is TRBJ1-1, with no clear D. V lost 6 bases and J lost 4, with 21 bases in between. The CDR3 runs to 16 residues. For the CDR3, the DNA is TGTGCCAGCAGCCGTCTGGGGAACGGGGTGGGCACTGAAGCTTTCTTT. As protein: CASSRLGNGVGTEAFF.

This clonotype has just a few counts. The chain employs TRBV3-1 and TRBJ2-1; TRBD2 matches at 9 bases. Trimming at V came to 4 bases and at J to 15 bases, leaving 4 bases not matched to a gene. The CDR3 loop spans 11 amino acids. Germline V CDR1 and CDR2: LGHDT, YNNKEL (reference sequence). CDR3 DNA: TGTGCCAGCAGCCCCGGGACTAGCACGTTCTTC. This translates into CASSPGTSTFF.

The V call is TRBV5-1, the J call TRBJ2-1; the D call may be TRBD1 or TRBD2 (5 bases each). CDR3 length equals 16 residues. Germline V gene data show CDR1 as SGHRS and CDR2 as YFSETQ. V lost 5 bases, J lost 2 bases, and 17 bases lay in between. CDR3 DNA sequence: TGCGCCAGCAGTTCAGGCCGGGACGTAGCCTACAATGAGCAGTTCTTC. It specifies CASSSGRDVAYNEQFF. Together with reference TRBV5-1 and TRBJ2-1, the CDR3 gives the full variable domain: KAGVTQTPRYLIKTRGQQVTLSCSPISGHRSVSWYQQTPGQGLQFLFEYFSETQRNKGNFPGRFSGRQFSNSRSEMNVSTLELGDSALYLCASSSGRDVAYNEQFFGPGTRLTVL.

The V and J genes are TRBV18 and TRBJ2-1; 9 bases match TRBD2. The CDR3 is 14 amino acids. V trimming: 8 bases; J trimming: 8 bases; junction bases outside the gene matches: 10. Germline assignment: CDR1 KGHSH and CDR2 LQKENI. In DNA, the CDR3 is TGTGCCAGCACTCTAGCGGGAATTACCCATGAGCAGTTCTTC. Translation: CASTLAGITHEQFF.

This clonotype came up a few times. The rearrangement uses TRBV6-1 and TRBJ2-7, with 9 bases aligning to TRBD1. Germline CDR1 reads MNHNS; CDR2 reads SASEGT. The CDR3 covers 15 residues. V lost 6 bases, J lost 3 bases, and 9 bases stayed unmatched. The CDR3 DNA reads TGTGCCAGCAGCCTTATTCCGGGACAGGGCTACGAGCAGTACTTC. Translating it yields CASSLIPGQGYEQYF.

At least ten counts were recorded for this clonotype. V usage is TRBV29-1 and J usage is TRBJ2-7; TRBD2 is a possible D gene (6 bases). CDR1 is SQVTM, CDR2 ANQGSEA, per germline. The CDR3 extends over 12 amino acids. Deletions cut 8 bases from V and 0 bases from J, with 11 bases between. CDR3 region: CSIGDSSYEQYF. CDR3 in DNA: TGCAGCATAGGGGACTCCTCCTACGAGCAGTACTTC.

V and J are TRBV7-6 and TRBJ2-1, with unresolved D. The CDR3 extends over 16 amino acids. V was clipped by 0 bases and J by 2 bases, with 11 bases between them. Germline CDR1 reads SGHVS; CDR2 reads FNYEAQ. The CDR3 loop is CASSLAPSDAYNEQFF. The DNA for the CDR3 is TGTGCCAGCAGCTTAGCGCCTTCCGACGCCTACAATGAGCAGTTCTTC.

This clonotype was seen at least ten times. The rearrangement joins TRBV6-5 to TRBJ2-3; D gene ambiguous. The CDR3 runs 13 residues. Germline loops: CDR1 MNHEY, CDR2 SVGAGI. Trimming cost V 0 bases and J 2 bases, with 3 bases left between them. The CDR3 loop is CASSYSYTDTQYF. CDR3 DNA sequence: TGTGCCAGCAGTTACTCCTACACAGATACGCAGTATTTT.

This clonotype appeared a few times. The chain uses TRBV7-9 and TRBJ2-1; possible D gene TRBD1, 7 bases. The CDR3 is 17 amino acids. V lost 5 bases to trimming and J lost 0 bases, with 17 bases between them. Germline CDR1 is SEHNR and CDR2 is FQNEAQ (reference sequence). CDR3 in DNA: TGTGCCAGCAGCCCCAGGGGGGTAGAAAGCTCCTACAATGAGCAGTTCTTC. This gives the protein CASSPRGVESSYNEQFF.

This clonotype was seen repeatedly, ten times or more. The chain has TRBV19 and TRBJ2-2; no clear D gene. Germline V CDR1 and CDR2: LNHDA, SQIVND (reference sequence). The CDR3 totals 14 residues. The V and J ends lost 3 bases and 1 base respectively, with 6 bases between them. The CDR3 here is CASSIGRNTGELFF. Here the CDR3 DNA reads TGTGCCAGTAGTATTGGTCGGAACACCGGGGAGCTGTTTTTT.

The V call is TRBV29-1, the J call TRBJ1-1; D may be TRBD1 (5 bases). Germline V gene sequence: CDR1 SQVTM, CDR2 ANQGSEA. The CDR3 sequence is 15 residues long. V lost 6 bases, J lost 0 bases, and 17 bases lay in between. The CDR3 DNA reads TGCAGCGTATGTGGTCAGGGCGGTATGAACACTGAAGCTTTCTTT. Translating gives CSVCGQGGMNTEAFF.

This clonotype was seen only a few times. The chain joins TRBV18 to TRBJ2-7; possible D gene TRBD2, 6 bases. Trimming pared 2 bases from V and 0 bases from J, leaving 14 bases between. The germline V gene encodes CDR1 KGHSH and CDR2 LQKENI. CDR3 length equals 16 residues. The CDR3, as DNA: TGTGCCAGCTCACCAGGGAGGAAGGGCCCCTCCTACGAGCAGTACTTC. Translation: CASSPGRKGPSYEQYF.

J is TRBJ2-1 and V is TRBV25-1; D may be TRBD2 (5 bases). The V and J ends lost 8 bases and 3 bases respectively, with 17 bases between them. The CDR3 totals 15 residues. Germline CDR1 MGHDK, CDR2 SYGVNS. This CDR3 is CASGRGLAGYNEQFF. In DNA, the CDR3 is TGTGCCAGCGGACGTGGGCTAGCCGGCTACAATGAGCAGTTCTTC.

This clonotype was found a few times. The chain has TRBV21-1 and TRBJ1-2; whether TRBD1, the table's D call, matches the DNA was not checked. TRBV21-1 is a known pseudogene. The CDR3 totals 15 residues. The CDR3 region has the DNA TGTGCCAGCTTAGGGGGCAGCGGCACGGGATATGGCTACACCTTC. Its protein product is CASLGGSGTGYGYTF.

A note on this clonotype: A much larger clone differs from this one at a single base, so this may be a read error. The rearrangement uses TRBV11-2 and TRBJ2-3, with 10 bases identical to TRBD2. Germline values: CDR1 SGHAT, CDR2 FQNNGV. This CDR3 comprises 17 residues. CDR3 in DNA: TGTGCCAGCAGCGTCAGAACGACTAGCGGGCCTAGAGATACGCGGTATTTT. This gives the protein CASSVRTTSGPRDTRYF.

The genes are TRBV18 and TRBJ2-2, with TRBD1 matching over 9 bases. The CDR3 length is 16 residues. Germline trimming cut 3 bases from V and 6 bases from J; bases unmatched to any gene: 8. Germline values: CDR1 KGHSH, CDR2 LQKENI. The CDR3 DNA is TGTGCCAGCTCACCTACCGGGACAGGGAAGGCCGGGGAGCTGTTTTTT. This encodes CASSPTGTGKAGELFF.

The rearrangement links TRBV20-1 to TRBJ2-7, with 13 nucleotides matching TRBD2. CDR1 and CDR2 (germline): DFQATT, SNEGSKA (reference sequence). With 2 bases clipped from V and 0 bases from J, the junction kept 4 bases outside the gene matches. CDR3 length: 16 amino acids. The CDR3 region is CSARQTSGRSSYEQYF. The CDR3 nucleotides are TGCAGTGCTAGACAGACTAGCGGGAGGAGCTCCTACGAGCAGTACTTC.

This clonotype was seen only a few times. This chain joins TRBV12-3 or TRBV12-4 and TRBJ2-3; TRBD2 matches at 15 bases. This CDR3 has 21 residues. Trimming removed 2 bases from V and 2 bases from J; junction bases left unmatched: 14. The CDR3 DNA reads as TGTGCCAGCAGTTTACCCCGGACTAGCGGGAGGGGATTGAGATTCACAGATACGCAGTATTTT. Amino acid sequence: CASSLPRTSGRGLRFTDTQYF.

The chain uses TRBV25-1 and TRBJ2-1; D remains unclear. Germline lookup yields CDR1 MGHDK and CDR2 SYGVNS. The CDR3 covers 14 residues. Trimming removed 0 bases from V and 10 bases from J, with 13 bases in between. The CDR3 sequence is CASSEYREGAEQFF. The DNA for the CDR3 is TGTGCCAGCAGTGAATATCGCGAAGGAGCCGAGCAGTTCTTC.

This sequence joins TRBV20-1 and TRBJ2-7; TRBD1 agrees at 10 bases. The CDR3 totals 15 residues. With V trimmed by 5 bases and J by 6 bases, 13 bases remained unmatched. Germline CDR1 is DFQATT and CDR2 is SNEGSKA (reference sequence). This CDR3 is CSAGRLGTGETEQYF. The CDR3 nucleotides are TGCAGTGCTGGACGGCTTGGGACAGGGGAGACCGAGCAGTACTTC.

The table lists this clonotype with many counts. V is TRBV5-1 and J is TRBJ1-2; no firm D call. Germline CDR1 and CDR2: SGHRS and YFSETQ. Trimming took off 5 bases at V and 4 bases at J, with 24 bases between the two ends. CDR3 length: 17 residues. CDR3 region: CASRLPWDRTLRYGYTF. As DNA, the CDR3 is TGCGCCAGCAGACTGCCTTGGGATAGGACTCTTCGCTATGGCTACACCTTC.

This clonotype has more than one count but fewer than ten. The rearrangement joins TRBV4-3 to TRBJ2-5, with D possibly TRBD2 on 6 matching bases. CDR1 and CDR2 (germline): LGHNA, YSLEER. The CDR3 spans 16 residues. The V gene lost 3 bases and the J gene lost 1 base, with 15 bases spanning the gap. The CDR3 DNA reads TGCGCCAGCAGCCAGACTCCGACTAGTTCCCAAGAGACCCAGTACTTC. Protein sequence: CASSQTPTSSQETQYF.

This clonotype was seen at least ten times. This chain connects TRBV20-1 to TRBJ2-1; D not resolved. This CDR3 region has 18 residues. Deletions cut 0 bases from V and 5 bases from J, with 23 bases between. CDR1 DFQATT and CDR2 SNEGSKA come from the germline V gene (reference sequence). CDR3 loop: CSARDYAERAGRDNEQFF. In nucleotides, the CDR3 is TGCAGTGCTAGAGATTATGCGGAACGGGCCGGAAGGGACAATGAGCAGTTCTTC.

Judged by abundance, this clonotype is medium-sized. The chain combines TRBV5-4 with TRBJ2-1, with D unresolved. The CDR3 consists of 11 residues. From germline, CDR1 is SGHNT and CDR2 YYREEE (reference sequence). V dropped 3 bases and J dropped 12 bases, with 10 bases sitting between them. The chain's CDR3 is CASSSPERQFF. Written as DNA, the CDR3 is TGTGCCAGCAGCTCACCGGAAAGGCAGTTCTTC.

This clonotype was picked up a small number of times. The J gene is TRBJ2-1, the V gene TRBV12-3 or TRBV12-4, with 8 nucleotides matching TRBD1. The V segment lost 4 bases and the J segment 2 bases; nucleotides outside the gene matches: 4. The length of the CDR3 is 15 residues. The CDR3 here is CASSSPGQAYNEQFF. CDR3 DNA: TGTGCCAGCAGTTCCCCGGGACAGGCCTACAATGAGCAGTTCTTC.